The rows below give T cell receptor beta chains drawn from one sample of a study of shared clonotypes between healthy human individuals. The repertoire was sequenced with immunoSEQ multiplex PCR; TCRdb's copy has only in-frame clones and lacks some. The table has some 1,600,000 clones, approximately 98% seen once. Sequencing input: naive CD4+ T cells sorted from blood. These receptors were collected from a man aged 25 to 45 in good health. CDR3s include the opening cysteine and the closing phenylalanine or tryptophan. D genes are given only for firm matches. Expanded clones get a size class; other rows say once, few or many, or leave the size out.

v_call: TRBV5-1; clone_size: .; d_call: TRBD1; j_call: TRBJ2-7; cdr3_nt: TGCGCCAGCAGCGCACGGGGGACAGGGGTCGAGCAGTACTTC; cdr3_aa: CASSARGTGVEQYF
v_call: TRBV7-2; clone_size: .; d_call: .; j_call: TRBJ2-1; cdr3_nt: TGTGCCAGCAGCTCCCACCCCAGCTCCTACAATGAGCAGTTCTTC; cdr3_aa: CASSSHPSSYNEQFF
v_call: TRBV7-9; clone_size: .; d_call: .; j_call: TRBJ2-7; cdr3_nt: TGTGCCAGCAGCTTAGTCCCGGGGAAGAGCGAGCAGTACTTC; cdr3_aa: CASSLVPGKSEQYF
v_call: TRBV29-1; clone_size: .; d_call: .; j_call: TRBJ1-1; cdr3_nt: TGCAGCGTTGAAGATCTCGGGGGCCCGAACACTGAAGCTTTCTTT; cdr3_aa: CSVEDLGGPNTEAFF
v_call: TRBV7-3; clone_size: .; d_call: TRBD2; j_call: TRBJ2-5; cdr3_nt: TGTGCCAGCAGCTTAGGTTCGAACCCGCGGGGGACGGAGACCCAGTACTTC; cdr3_aa: CASSLGSNPRGTETQYF
v_call: TRBV7-9; clone_size: .; d_call: .; j_call: TRBJ1-1; cdr3_nt: TGTGCCAGCAGCCTACGGGTCACTGAAGCTTTCTTT; cdr3_aa: CASSLRVTEAFF
v_call: TRBV18; clone_size: .; d_call: TRBD1; j_call: TRBJ1-5; cdr3_nt: TGTGCCAGCTCACCAGGACAGGGATCCTATAGCAATCAGCCCCAGCATTTT; cdr3_aa: CASSPGQGSYSNQPQHF
v_call: TRBV19; clone_size: .; d_call: TRBD1; j_call: TRBJ2-1; cdr3_nt: TGTGCCAGTAGCAGACAGGGCGTAAAGACCTACAATGAGCAGTTCTTC; cdr3_aa: CASSRQGVKTYNEQFF
v_call: TRBV2; clone_size: .; d_call: TRBD1; j_call: TRBJ2-1; cdr3_nt: TGTGCCAGGGCTGATGGACAGGCGGGTGGCGATGAGCAGTTCTTC; cdr3_aa: CARADGQAGGDEQFF
v_call: TRBV11-2; clone_size: .; d_call: TRBD2; j_call: TRBJ2-2; cdr3_nt: TGTGCCAGCAGCTTAGCGGCTAGCGGGAGGAACGGGGAGCTGTTTTTT; cdr3_aa: CASSLAASGRNGELFF
v_call: TRBV19; clone_size: .; d_call: .; j_call: TRBJ2-7; cdr3_nt: TGTGCCAGTAGTGATGGGACAATCCACGAGCAGTACTTC; cdr3_aa: CASSDGTIHEQYF
v_call: TRBV14; clone_size: .; d_call: TRBD1; j_call: TRBJ2-7; cdr3_nt: TGTGCCAGCAGCCAGACAGGGTTGTACGAGCAGTACTTC; cdr3_aa: CASSQTGLYEQYF
v_call: TRBV7-2; clone_size: .; d_call: TRBD2; j_call: TRBJ2-1; cdr3_nt: TGTGCCAGCAGGGTTAGCGGGATTCTCAACAATGAGCAGTTCTTC; cdr3_aa: CASRVSGILNNEQFF
v_call: TRBV28; clone_size: .; d_call: .; j_call: TRBJ2-7; cdr3_nt: TGTGCCGCTCGGACACAGGCGGCAGGTGGCGAGCAGTACTTC; cdr3_aa: CAARTQAAGGEQYF
v_call: TRBV5-1; clone_size: .; d_call: TRBD1; j_call: TRBJ2-1; cdr3_nt: TGCGCCAGCAGCCATGAAACCGGGACAGGGTACAATGAGCAGTTCTTC; cdr3_aa: CASSHETGTGYNEQFF
v_call: TRBV9; clone_size: .; d_call: .; j_call: TRBJ1-2; cdr3_nt: TGTGCCAGCAGCGTAGAGGCAGCCGCGAACTATGGCTACACCTTC; cdr3_aa: CASSVEAAANYGYTF
v_call: TRBV13; clone_size: once; d_call: .; j_call: TRBJ1-2; cdr3_nt: TGTGCCAGCAGCTTAGTTTCGGCTGGCAGCCGGAGGGTAGGCTACACCTTC; cdr3_aa: CASSLVSAGSRRVGYTF
v_call: TRBV18; clone_size: .; d_call: .; j_call: TRBJ1-3; cdr3_nt: TGTGCCAGCTCACCAAATACAGGGTCTGGAAACACCATATATTTT; cdr3_aa: CASSPNTGSGNTIYF
v_call: TRBV7-6; clone_size: .; d_call: .; j_call: TRBJ2-7; cdr3_nt: TGTGCCAGCAGCCACAGGGTTGGAGAGCAGTACTTC; cdr3_aa: CASSHRVGEQYF
v_call: TRBV6-6; clone_size: .; d_call: .; j_call: TRBJ1-3; cdr3_nt: TGTGCCAGCAACAATCAGGGGTCTCTTGGAAACACCATATATTTT; cdr3_aa: CASNNQGSLGNTIYF
v_call: TRBV18; clone_size: once; d_call: TRBD2; j_call: TRBJ2-3; cdr3_nt: TGTGCCAGCTCACTTAGGAGCGGGAGGGCAGATACGCAGTATTTT; cdr3_aa: CASSLRSGRADTQYF
v_call: TRBV5-1; clone_size: .; d_call: TRBD1; j_call: TRBJ2-7; cdr3_nt: TGCGCCAGCAGCTCGGAGGTGACAGGGGGCTACGAGCAGTACTTC; cdr3_aa: CASSSEVTGGYEQYF
v_call: TRBV5-1; clone_size: .; d_call: .; j_call: TRBJ1-3; cdr3_nt: TGCGCCAGCAGCTTGATGCCAGACCGGGACGACACCATATATTTT; cdr3_aa: CASSLMPDRDDTIYF
v_call: TRBV6-5; clone_size: .; d_call: .; j_call: TRBJ2-5; cdr3_nt: TGTGCCAGCAGTTTGGGCGGGCAATTACAAGAGACCCAGTACTTC; cdr3_aa: CASSLGGQLQETQYF
v_call: TRBV25-1; clone_size: .; d_call: .; j_call: TRBJ1-1; cdr3_nt: TGTGCCAGCAGTGAATCGCAGGGTAGTTGGAACACTGAAGCTTTCTTT; cdr3_aa: CASSESQGSWNTEAFF
v_call: TRBV28; clone_size: .; d_call: .; j_call: TRBJ1-5; cdr3_nt: TGTGCCAGCAGGAGTGGGGGTAACAATCAGCCCCAGCATTTT; cdr3_aa: CASRSGGNNQPQHF
v_call: TRBV5-1; clone_size: .; d_call: .; j_call: TRBJ2-3; cdr3_nt: TGCGCCAGCAGCTTGGCTGGGAGCACAGATACGCAGTATTTT; cdr3_aa: CASSLAGSTDTQYF
v_call: TRBV5-1; clone_size: .; d_call: .; j_call: TRBJ2-7; cdr3_nt: TGCGCCAGCAGCATTGATTCCTACGAGCAGTACTTC; cdr3_aa: CASSIDSYEQYF
v_call: TRBV15; clone_size: .; d_call: TRBD2; j_call: TRBJ2-7; cdr3_nt: TGTGCCACCAGCGGAAAGACTAGCGGGAGAGGAAACGTCTACGAGCAGTACTTC; cdr3_aa: CATSGKTSGRGNVYEQYF
v_call: TRBV4-1; clone_size: .; d_call: .; j_call: TRBJ1-3; cdr3_nt: TGCGCCAGCAGCCAAATGGTTTTGGGAAGGGGCTCTGGAAACACCATATATTTT; cdr3_aa: CASSQMVLGRGSGNTIYF
v_call: TRBV7-8; clone_size: .; d_call: .; j_call: TRBJ2-7; cdr3_nt: TGTGCCAGCAGCCTACTCGTCCAGGTCTACGAGCAGTACTTC; cdr3_aa: CASSLLVQVYEQYF
v_call: TRBV7-8; clone_size: .; d_call: .; j_call: TRBJ2-3; cdr3_nt: TGTGCCAGCAGCTTACTAGCAGTGTCAGATACGCAGTATTTT; cdr3_aa: CASSLLAVSDTQYF
v_call: TRBV7-6; clone_size: .; d_call: TRBD2; j_call: TRBJ2-7; cdr3_nt: TGTGCCAGCAGCTTGTCAACCGGGACTAGCGGGAGGCTACGCTCCTACGAGCAGTACTTC; cdr3_aa: CASSLSTGTSGRLRSYEQYF
v_call: TRBV5-1; clone_size: .; d_call: .; j_call: TRBJ2-5; cdr3_nt: TGCGCCAGCAGCTTGGGAGTTGGAGAGACCCAGTACTTC; cdr3_aa: CASSLGVGETQYF
v_call: TRBV7-8; clone_size: .; d_call: .; j_call: TRBJ2-3; cdr3_nt: TGTGCCAGCAGCCCGGTGGACAGCCAGAGCACAGATACGCAGTATTTT; cdr3_aa: CASSPVDSQSTDTQYF
v_call: TRBV10-1; clone_size: .; d_call: TRBD2; j_call: TRBJ2-2; cdr3_nt: TGCGCCAGCAGCGCTATAGCGGGACCCGGGGAGCTGTTTTTT; cdr3_aa: CASSAIAGPGELFF
v_call: TRBV11-3; clone_size: .; d_call: .; j_call: TRBJ2-2; cdr3_nt: TGTGCCAGCAGCTCCACCGTTACCGGGGAGCTGTTTTTT; cdr3_aa: CASSSTVTGELFF
v_call: TRBV5-4; clone_size: .; d_call: .; j_call: TRBJ1-2; cdr3_nt: TGTGCCAGCAGCGCGGGGACCGCCGCTGGCTACACCTTC; cdr3_aa: CASSAGTAAGYTF
v_call: TRBV27; clone_size: .; d_call: TRBD1; j_call: TRBJ1-2; cdr3_nt: TGTGCCAGCAGTTTATCGGTGTGGGCAGGGACAGATGGCTACACCTTC; cdr3_aa: CASSLSVWAGTDGYTF